These 16 T cell receptor beta chains came from one sample sequenced in a study of blood T cell repertoires in COVID-19 (TCRdb year 2020). Receptor amplification or capture employed the immunoSEQ multiplex PCR assay. This immuneACCESS table, as held by TCRdb, lists in-frame sequences with V and J called but not all clones. Of the missing ones, under half trace to an unresolved V gene in checked studies; the others have no known cause. This sample gives under 150,000 clones in total; almost 90% of them show up just once. About 11% of the sample goes to the ten largest clones. The sequencing sample was made of peripheral blood. Receptors originate from a man aged 50 to 60 with active or convalescent COVID-19.

The chain couples TRBV7-3 to TRBJ1-1; TRBD1 agrees at 10 bases. The CDR3 totals 15 residues. The germline gives CDR1 SGHTA, CDR2 FQGTGA. V lost 4 bases to trimming and J lost 3 bases; unmatched junction nucleotides: 5. The CDR3 sequence: CASSSTGGRDTEAFF. CDR3 DNA sequence: TGTGCCAGCAGCTCGACAGGGGGCCGGGACACTGAAGCTTTCTTT.

This chain connects TRBV15 to TRBJ2-7; 7 nucleotides align to TRBD2. V was pared by 0 bases and J by 7 bases, with 0 bases of the junction left unmatched. The CDR3 is 12 amino acids. Germline V gives CDR1 LNHNV, CDR2 YYDKDF (reference sequence). CDR3 region: CATSREAGEQYF. CDR3 sequence (DNA): TGTGCCACCAGCAGAGAAGCGGGGGAGCAGTACTTC. Looking up the rest from reference TRBV15 and TRBJ2-7 gives the full variable domain: DAMVIQNPRYQVTQFGKPVTLSCSQTLNHNVMYWYQQKSSQAPKLLFHYYDKDFNNEADTPDNFQSRRPNTSFCFLDIRSPGLGDTAMYLCATSREAGEQYFGPGTRLTVT.

The gene calls are TRBV6-6 and TRBJ2-5; 11 bases align to TRBD1. The germline V gene encodes CDR1 MNHNY and CDR2 SVGAGI (reference sequence). The CDR3 length is 16 residues. Trimming cost V 7 bases and J 1 base; bases outside gene matches: 8. The CDR3 region is CASKNTGQGGQETQYF. The CDR3 DNA follows: TGTGCCAGCAAAAATACGGGACAGGGGGGCCAAGAGACCCAGTACTTC.

The J gene is TRBJ2-7, the V gene TRBV5-5, with TRBD1 identical over 10 bases. J was trimmed by 0 bases and V by 3 bases; bases with no gene match: 0. Germline values: CDR1 SGHKS, CDR2 YYEKEE (reference sequence). The CDR3 runs to 14 residues. This CDR3 is CASSWTGGSYEQYF. CDR3 nucleotide sequence: TGTGCCAGCAGCTGGACAGGGGGCTCCTACGAGCAGTACTTC.

This chain joins TRBV6-5 and TRBJ2-7, with D maybe TRBD1 (6 bases). This CDR3 region has 14 residues. V lost 7 bases and J 4 bases, leaving 17 bases between the germline ends. Germline V gene lookup returns CDR1 MNHEY and CDR2 SVGAGI. CDR3 residues: CASTSTGGLYEQYF. CDR3 in DNA: TGTGCCAGCACCTCCACTGGGGGCCTATACGAGCAGTACTTC.

This clone came up once. The chain combines TRBV21-1 with TRBJ1-1; the DNA was not used to check the table's D call, TRBD1. TRBV21-1 is a recognized pseudogene. This CDR3 is built from 15 residues. CDR3 sequence reads: CASSKARDRGTEAFF. CDR3 DNA sequence: TGTGCCAGCAGCAAAGCTCGGGACAGGGGCACTGAAGCTTTCTTT.

The chain carries TRBV19 and TRBJ1-2; 7 bases agree with TRBD1. Trimming took 6 bases from V and 3 from J; bases not matched to a gene: 7. The length of the CDR3 is 14 residues. From germline, CDR1 is LNHDA and CDR2 SQIVND (reference sequence). The CDR3 sequence: CASRPTGRDYGYTF. For the CDR3, the DNA is TGTGCCAGTAGGCCGACAGGGCGGGACTATGGCTACACCTTC.

This rearrangement joins TRBV15 to TRBJ1-2; D remains unclear. With 1 base removed from V and 8 bases from J, the gap between germline ends came to 14 bases. Per the germline V gene, CDR1 is LNHNV and CDR2 is YYDKDF (reference sequence). The CDR3 is 14 residues long. The DNA of the CDR3 is TGTGCCACCAGCAGAGGACTTGAGGGTGGGGGCTACACCTTC. As protein: CATSRGLEGGGYTF.

The chain combines TRBV7-3 with TRBJ2-7; tentatively, D is TRBD1 (5 bases). Trimming cost V 1 base and J 5 bases, with 12 bases left between them. The CDR3 consists of 14 residues. Looked up from germline, CDR1 is SGHTA and CDR2 is FQGTGA. CDR3 sequence: CASSLRGQTDEQYF. CDR3 in DNA: TGTGCCAGCAGCTTAAGGGGCCAAACGGACGAGCAGTACTTC.

By sample share, this clone is medium-sized. The chain recombines TRBV28 with TRBJ1-2; 10 positions match TRBD1. V lost 6 bases and J lost 4; bases outside the gene matches: 5. CDR3 length: 14 amino acids. CDR1 is MDHEN, CDR2 SYDVKM, per germline. The CDR3 DNA is TGTGCCAGCAGCGGACAGGGGGTTTTCTATGGCTACACCTTC. Translation gives CASSGQGVFYGYTF.

The chain employs TRBV10-3 and TRBJ2-1; the match to TRBD2 covers 8 bases. This CDR3 contains 15 residues. V lost 6 bases and J lost 5; bases outside the gene matches: 9. The V gene's germline CDR1 is ENHRY and CDR2 SYGVKD. As DNA, the CDR3 is TGTGCCATCAGCCTACCGGGACTAGAGGACAATGAGCAGTTCTTC. It specifies CAISLPGLEDNEQFF.

This clone was found once. The rearrangement joins TRBV18 to TRBJ1-3; D is unclear. V lost 3 bases and J 1 base, leaving 10 bases between the germline ends. CDR3 length: 15 amino acids. In germline, CDR1 is KGHSH, CDR2 LQKENI. The CDR3 nucleotides are TGTGCCAGCTCACCTGTGGCAGGTTCTGGAAACACCATATATTTT. This gives the protein CASSPVAGSGNTIYF.

This chain uses TRBV4-2 with TRBJ2-1; TRBD2 matches 13 bases. CDR1 LGHNA and CDR2 YNFKEQ come from the germline V gene. Losses at the gene ends were 2 bases for V and 7 bases for J; bases not matched to a gene: 8. The CDR3 is 17 residues long. For the CDR3, the DNA is TGTGCCAGCAGCCAACCACTAGCGGGAGGGCCTCGGAATGAGCAGTTCTTC. The encoded protein is CASSQPLAGGPRNEQFF.

This sequence joins TRBV28 and TRBJ2-7; TRBD2 matches 7 bases. The CDR3 extends over 14 amino acids. Germline values: CDR1 MDHEN, CDR2 SYDVKM. Unmatched junction bases numbered 1, after V lost 2 bases and J lost 0 bases. The CDR3 loop is CASSLRDYSYEQYF. In DNA form, the CDR3 reads TGTGCCAGCAGTTTACGGGACTACTCCTACGAGCAGTACTTC. Looking up the rest from reference TRBV28 and TRBJ2-7 gives the full variable domain: DVKVTQSSRYLVKRTGEKVFLECVQDMDHENMFWYRQDPGLGLRLIYFSYDVKMKEKGDIPEGYSVSREKKERFSLILESASTNQTSMYLCASSLRDYSYEQYFGPGTRLTVT.

This rearrangement joins TRBV5-6 to TRBJ1-5; D is undetermined. Trimming took off 0 bases at V and 5 bases at J, with 6 bases between the two ends. CDR1 is SGHDT and CDR2 is YYEEEE in the germline V gene. This CDR3 is built from 13 residues. CDR3 in amino acids: CASSLAGDQPQHF. DNA of the CDR3: TGTGCCAGCAGCTTGGCCGGGGATCAGCCCCAGCATTTT. The whole variable domain, remainder taken from reference TRBV5-6 and TRBJ1-5, is DAGVTQSPTHLIKTRGQQVTLRCSPKSGHDTVSWYQQALGQGPQFIFQYYEEEERQRGNFPDRFSGHQFPNYSSELNVNALLLGDSALYLCASSLAGDQPQHFGDGTRLSIL.

This clone was seen a few times. The CDR3 region is CASIPTGTVEPQHF. In DNA form, the CDR3 reads TGTGCCAGCATACCGACAGGGACTGTGGAGCCCCAGCATTTT. The genes are TRBV28 and TRBJ1-5; 7 positions agree with TRBD1. The CDR3 has 14 amino acids. Trimming took 7 bases from V and 8 from J; bases not matched to a gene: 11. Germline lookup yields CDR1 MDHEN and CDR2 SYDVKM.